This T cell receptor beta chain was documented in a study of CD8 T cells in Susac syndrome. CD8+ and CD4+ T cells from blood underwent TCR beta sequencing. Healthy donors matched for age and sex were used as controls. Both CD4+ and CD8+ T cells were negatively isolated, and TEMRA cells underwent FACS enrichment. This CDR3 region has 13 residues. Per the germline V gene, CDR1 is GTSNPN and CDR2 is SVGIG (reference sequence). J was trimmed by 10 bases and V by 3 bases; bases with no gene match: 6. RNA was extracted with the RNeasy kit, and a quantity of roughly 0.5 to 1 ug was reverse transcribed using random hexamers. TCR beta CDR3 was amplified by immunoSEQ covering 54 Vbeta and 13 Jbeta. MiXCR, run by TCRdb on the immunoSEQ multiplex PCR reads, gives a single entry per CDR3 protein. The sample records 150,000 or so distinct CDR3 sequences, about 94% being singletons.

The chain carries TRBV30 and TRBJ1-4; 9 bases are shared with TRBD1. This clonotype was sampled from a human donor in good health. The material sequenced was CD4+ T cells from PBMCs. As DNA, the CDR3 is TGTGCCTGGAGACCCGGGACAGGGCGAAAACTGTTTTTT. This gives the protein CAWRPGTGRKLFF. Full variable domain (remainder filled in from reference TRBV30 and TRBJ1-4): SQTIHQWPATLVQPVGSPLSLECTVEGTSNPNLYWYRQAAGRGLQLLFYSVGIGQISSEVPQNLSASRPQDRQFILSSKKLLLSDSGFYLCAWRPGTGRKLFFGSGTQLSVL.